This T cell receptor beta chain comes out of a study of cytotoxic CD8 clonotypes in ibrutinib-treated CLL. Study details: The cohort had over nine relapsed/refractory and around 15 treatment-naive patients, about 18 IGHV unmutated. Response sampling came at median approximately a year of treatment, ranging 6 to 36 months.

Study results and caveats: Measured clonality at baseline was greater than in age-matched healthy donors and tracked with circulating CD8+ T-cell counts.

J lost 9 bases, V lost 5 bases, and 14 bases had no gene match. The length of the CDR3 is 15 residues. Germline-derived CDR1 and CDR2 are SGHNT and YENEEA. Worth noting for this clone: Its antigen is still unknown.

The table came from immunoSEQ multiplex PCR; TCRdb's copy has only in-frame clones and leaves some out. This sample carries around 310,000 clones, roughly 80% of them seen once, and the ten largest clones take 5.5% to 8%. The sequence was obtained from a human donor with chronic lymphocytic leukemia. J is TRBJ2-5 and V is TRBV11-3, with 8 bases that match TRBD2. The source was PBMCs, collected before ibrutinib treatment. CDR3 DNA: TGTGCCAGCAGCCCAGGGATAGCGGGGACTGGGGCCCAGTACTTC. This gives the protein CASSPGIAGTGAQYF.